This paragraph covers one T cell receptor (beta chain) sequence. The sample is drawn from a study of molecular identifiers for immune sequencing clone quantification. As for the study in general: With replicates, the RNA of around 20,000 or 100,000 naive CD8 cells was split five ways and four were sequenced.

One entry per CDR3 protein results from TCRdb running MiXCR on the PCR reads. The sample lists approximately 100,000 distinct CDR3 sequences, around 33% occurring once. The sequence derives from a human donor in good health. Some libraries in this study had Jurkat cell RNA spiked in. Sequencing used naive CD8+ T cells from blood, with Jurkat cell RNA spiked in. As to subset: FACS-sorted CD8+CD4-CCR7+CD45RA+ naive T cells.

CDR3 amino acids: CASSIVKVETQYF. DNA of the CDR3: TGTGCCAGCAGCATAGTAAAGGTGGAGACCCAGTACTTC. The V gene is TRBV11-2, the J gene TRBJ2-5, with D uncertain. The CDR3 is made up of 13 amino acids. Germline CDR1 reads SGHAT; CDR2 reads FQNNGV. Trimming removed 5 bases from V and 5 bases from J, with 12 bases in between.